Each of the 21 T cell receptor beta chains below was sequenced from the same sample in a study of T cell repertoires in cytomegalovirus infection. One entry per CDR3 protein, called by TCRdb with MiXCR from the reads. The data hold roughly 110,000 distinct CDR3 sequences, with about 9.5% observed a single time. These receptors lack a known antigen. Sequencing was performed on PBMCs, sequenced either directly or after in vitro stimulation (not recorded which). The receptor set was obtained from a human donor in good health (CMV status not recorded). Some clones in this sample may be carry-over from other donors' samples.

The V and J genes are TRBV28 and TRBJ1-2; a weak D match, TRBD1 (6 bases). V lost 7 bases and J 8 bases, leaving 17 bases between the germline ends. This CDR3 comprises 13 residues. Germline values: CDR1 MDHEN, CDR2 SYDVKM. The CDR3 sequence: CASTRGSTRGYTF. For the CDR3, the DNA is TGTGCCAGCACGAGGGGGTCCACCCGCGGCTACACCTTC.

The CDR3, as DNA: TGTGCCAGTAACGGACAGGGGATCAGCAATCAGCCCCAGCATTTT. Translating it yields CASNGQGISNQPQHF. The V gene is TRBV19, the J gene TRBJ1-5; 9 nucleotides agree with TRBD1. Germline assignment: CDR1 LNHDA and CDR2 SQIVND (reference sequence). The CDR3 is 15 residues long. Unmatched junction bases numbered 5, after V lost 7 bases and J lost 1 base.

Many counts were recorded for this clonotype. The CDR3 nucleotides are TGTGCCATCAGTGAGTCGGTCAGGCAGCGAGGAAGTGGGAACACTGAAGCTTTCTTT. Translating gives CAISESVRQRGSGNTEAFF. The chain combines TRBV10-3 with TRBJ1-1; no firm D call. CDR1 and CDR2 from the germline V gene are ENHRY and SYGVKD. The germline V and J ends were trimmed by 0 bases and 1 base, with 21 bases remaining between them. The CDR3 runs to 19 residues.

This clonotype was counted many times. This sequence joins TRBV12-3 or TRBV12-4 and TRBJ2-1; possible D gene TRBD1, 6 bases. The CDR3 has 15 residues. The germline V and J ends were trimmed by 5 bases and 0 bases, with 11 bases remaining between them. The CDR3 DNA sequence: TGTGCCAGCAGTCCTGGACAGTTCTCCTACAATGAGCAGTTCTTC. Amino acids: CASSPGQFSYNEQFF.

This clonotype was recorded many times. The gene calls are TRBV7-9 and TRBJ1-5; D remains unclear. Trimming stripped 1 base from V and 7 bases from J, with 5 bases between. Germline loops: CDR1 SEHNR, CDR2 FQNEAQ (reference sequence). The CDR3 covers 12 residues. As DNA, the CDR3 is TGTGCCAGCAGCTTAGAAGGACAGCCCCAGCATTTT. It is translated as CASSLEGQPQHF.

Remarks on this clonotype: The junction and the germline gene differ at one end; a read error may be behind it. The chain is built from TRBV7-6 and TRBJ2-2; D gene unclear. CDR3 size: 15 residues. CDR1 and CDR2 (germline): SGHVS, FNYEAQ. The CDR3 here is CASSLVAVNTGELFF. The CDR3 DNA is TGTGCTAGCAGCTTAGTCGCTGTGAACACCGGGGAGCTGTTTTTT.

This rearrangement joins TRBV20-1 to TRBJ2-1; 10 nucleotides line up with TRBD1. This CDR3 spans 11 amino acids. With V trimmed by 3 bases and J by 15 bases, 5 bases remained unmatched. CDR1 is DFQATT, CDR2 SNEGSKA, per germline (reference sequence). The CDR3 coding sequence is TGCAGTGCTAGTAGGGACAGGGGTGGGTTCTTC. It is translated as CSASRDRGGFF.

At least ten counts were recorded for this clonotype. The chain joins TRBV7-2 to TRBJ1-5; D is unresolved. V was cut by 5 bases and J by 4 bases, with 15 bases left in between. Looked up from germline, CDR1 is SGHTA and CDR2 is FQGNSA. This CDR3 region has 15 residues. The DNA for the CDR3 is TGTGCCAGCAGCCCAGGCACAGCCTTTAATCAGCCCCAGCATTTT. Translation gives CASSPGTAFNQPQHF.

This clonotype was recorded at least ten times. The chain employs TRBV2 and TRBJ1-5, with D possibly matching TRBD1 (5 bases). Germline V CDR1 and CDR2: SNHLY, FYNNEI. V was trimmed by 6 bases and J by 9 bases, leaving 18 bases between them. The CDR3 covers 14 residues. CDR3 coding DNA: TGTGCCAGCAGCCTTTCGGGACGCTTGGCGCCCCAGCATTTT. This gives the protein CASSLSGRLAPQHF.

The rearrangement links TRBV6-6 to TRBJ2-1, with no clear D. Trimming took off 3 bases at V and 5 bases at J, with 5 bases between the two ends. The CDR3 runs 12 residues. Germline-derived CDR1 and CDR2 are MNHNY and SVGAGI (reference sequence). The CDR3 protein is CASSYPDNEQFF. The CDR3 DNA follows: TGTGCCAGCAGTTATCCCGACAATGAGCAGTTCTTC.

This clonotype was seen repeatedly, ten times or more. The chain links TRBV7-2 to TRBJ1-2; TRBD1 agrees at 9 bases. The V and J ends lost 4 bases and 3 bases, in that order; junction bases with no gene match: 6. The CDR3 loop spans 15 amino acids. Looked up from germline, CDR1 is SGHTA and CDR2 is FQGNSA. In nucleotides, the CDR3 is TGTGCCAGCAGCTCCACCGGGACAGGGTACTATGGCTACACCTTC. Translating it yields CASSSTGTGYYGYTF.

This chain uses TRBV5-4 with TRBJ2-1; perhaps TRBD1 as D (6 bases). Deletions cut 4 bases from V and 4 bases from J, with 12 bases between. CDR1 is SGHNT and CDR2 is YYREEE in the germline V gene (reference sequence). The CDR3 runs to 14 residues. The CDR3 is CASSPWGRYNEQFF. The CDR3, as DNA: TGTGCCAGCAGCCCTTGGGGGCGTTACAATGAGCAGTTCTTC.

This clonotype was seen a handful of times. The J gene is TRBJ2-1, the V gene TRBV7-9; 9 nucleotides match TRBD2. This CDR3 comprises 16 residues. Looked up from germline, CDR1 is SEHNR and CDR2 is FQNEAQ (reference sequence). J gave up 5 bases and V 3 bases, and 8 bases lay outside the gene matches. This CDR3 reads CASSFDAGGGHNEQFF. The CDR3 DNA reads TGTGCCAGCAGCTTCGACGCGGGAGGGGGGCACAATGAGCAGTTCTTC. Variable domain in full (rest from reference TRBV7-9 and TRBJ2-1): DTGVSQNPRHKITKRGQNVTFRCDPISEHNRLYWYRQTLGQGPEFLTYFQNEAQLEKSRLLSDRFSAERPKGSFSTLEIQRTEQGDSAMYLCASSFDAGGGHNEQFFGPGTRLTVL.

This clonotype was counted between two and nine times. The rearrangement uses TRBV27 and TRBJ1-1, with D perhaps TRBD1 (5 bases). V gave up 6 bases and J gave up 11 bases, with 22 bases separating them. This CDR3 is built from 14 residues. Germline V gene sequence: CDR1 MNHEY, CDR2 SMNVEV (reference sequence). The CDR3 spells CASRMVGGVGVAFF. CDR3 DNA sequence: TGTGCCAGCAGGATGGTTGGGGGGGTTGGGGTGGCTTTCTTT.

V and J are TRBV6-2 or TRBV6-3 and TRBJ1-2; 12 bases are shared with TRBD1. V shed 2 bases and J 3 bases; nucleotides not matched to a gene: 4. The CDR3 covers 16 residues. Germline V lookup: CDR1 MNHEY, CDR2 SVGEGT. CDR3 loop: CASSYPGTGGYYGYTF. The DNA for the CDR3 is TGTGCCAGCAGTTACCCCGGGACAGGGGGCTACTATGGCTACACCTTC.

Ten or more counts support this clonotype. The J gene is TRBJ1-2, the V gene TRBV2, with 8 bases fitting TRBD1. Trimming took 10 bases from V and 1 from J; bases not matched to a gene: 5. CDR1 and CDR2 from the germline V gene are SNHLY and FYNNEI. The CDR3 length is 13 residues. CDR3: CATSGGLNYGYTF. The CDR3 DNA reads TGTGCCACCTCAGGGGGCCTTAACTATGGCTACACCTTC.

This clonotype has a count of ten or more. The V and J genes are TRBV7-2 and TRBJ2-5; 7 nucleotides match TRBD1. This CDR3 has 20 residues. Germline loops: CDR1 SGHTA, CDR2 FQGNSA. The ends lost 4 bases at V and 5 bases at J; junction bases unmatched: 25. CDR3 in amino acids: CASSSPLKAHDRVIRETQYF. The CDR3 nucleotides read TGTGCCAGCAGCTCCCCACTTAAGGCCCACGACAGGGTAATACGGGAGACCCAGTACTTC.

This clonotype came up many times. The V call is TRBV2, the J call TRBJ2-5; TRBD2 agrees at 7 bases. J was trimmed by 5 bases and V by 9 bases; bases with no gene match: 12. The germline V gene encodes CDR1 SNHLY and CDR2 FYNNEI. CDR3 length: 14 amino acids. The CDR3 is CARIRFGSGETQYF. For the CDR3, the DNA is TGTGCCAGGATTCGATTCGGTAGCGGGGAGACCCAGTACTTC.

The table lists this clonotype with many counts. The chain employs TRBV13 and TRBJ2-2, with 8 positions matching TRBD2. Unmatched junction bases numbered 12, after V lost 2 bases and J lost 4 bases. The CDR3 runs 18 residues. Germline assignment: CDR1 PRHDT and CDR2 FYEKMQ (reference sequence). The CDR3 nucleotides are TGTGCCAGCAGCTTAAGGACTAGCTCCAAGGCGGGCACCGGGGAGCTGTTTTTT. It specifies CASSLRTSSKAGTGELFF.

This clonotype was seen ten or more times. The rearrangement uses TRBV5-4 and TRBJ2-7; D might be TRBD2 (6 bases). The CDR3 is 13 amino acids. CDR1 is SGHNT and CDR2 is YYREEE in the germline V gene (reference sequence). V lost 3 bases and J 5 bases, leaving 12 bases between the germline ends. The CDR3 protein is CASSSSWGDEQYF. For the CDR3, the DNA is TGTGCCAGCAGCTCTTCGTGGGGGGACGAGCAGTACTTC.

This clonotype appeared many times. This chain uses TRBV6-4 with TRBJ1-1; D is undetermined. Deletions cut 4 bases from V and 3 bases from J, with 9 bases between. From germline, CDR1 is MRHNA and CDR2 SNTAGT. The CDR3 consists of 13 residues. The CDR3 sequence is CASSAKRDTEAFF. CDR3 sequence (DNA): TGTGCCAGCAGTGCAAAGAGGGACACTGAAGCTTTCTTT.